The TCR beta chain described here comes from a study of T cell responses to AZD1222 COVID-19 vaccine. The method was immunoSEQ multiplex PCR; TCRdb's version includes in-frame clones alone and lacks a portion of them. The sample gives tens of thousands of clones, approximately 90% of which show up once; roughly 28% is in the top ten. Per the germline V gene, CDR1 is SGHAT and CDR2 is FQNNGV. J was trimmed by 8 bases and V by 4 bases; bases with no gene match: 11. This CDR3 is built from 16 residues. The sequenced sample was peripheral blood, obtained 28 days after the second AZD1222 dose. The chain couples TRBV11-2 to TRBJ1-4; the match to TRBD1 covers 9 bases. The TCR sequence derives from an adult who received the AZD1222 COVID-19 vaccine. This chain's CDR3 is CASSYASGTGNEKLFF. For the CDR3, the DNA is TGTGCCAGCAGCTACGCCTCCGGGACAGGGAACGAAAAACTGTTTTTT.